Listed here are 6 T cell receptor beta chains from one sample, sequenced in a study of neoadjuvant anti-PD-1 for oral cavity cancer. The assay was immunoSEQ multiplex PCR, and TCRdb's table has in-frame clones only and misses some. The sample shows more than 13,000 clones, about four fifths of them seen only once. Time point specified: after neoadjuvant nivolumab, at surgical resection. Material: PBMCs, obtained after nivolumab (anti-PD-1) treatment. These receptors were taken from a person aged 40-85 years with oral cavity squamous cell carcinoma.

V is TRBV2 and J is TRBJ2-1, with a possible D match to TRBD1 (5 bases). CDR3 length equals 15 residues. Germline assignment: CDR1 SNHLY and CDR2 FYNNEI. Trimming shortened V by 7 bases and J by 0 bases, and 13 bases separated the two germline ends. CDR3 in DNA: TGTGCCAGCAACATGGACATTTCCTCCTACAATGAGCAGTTCTTC. It codes for CASNMDISSYNEQFF.

This clone was picked up one time. The chain employs TRBV5-6 and TRBJ2-1, with D perhaps matching TRBD2 (5 bases). The CDR3 totals 16 residues. V lost 4 bases to trimming and J lost 2 bases, with 16 bases between them. CDR1 is SGHDT and CDR2 is YYEEEE in the germline V gene. CDR3 nucleotide sequence: TGTGCCAGCAGCCCTATACTAGGCGACCCCTACAATGAGCAGTTCTTC. Encoded protein: CASSPILGDPYNEQFF.

This clone has a handful of counts. The chain recombines TRBV7-6 with TRBJ2-3; D is ambiguous. Trimming shortened V by 0 bases and J by 4 bases, and 5 bases separated the two germline ends. This CDR3 contains 13 residues. The germline gives CDR1 SGHVS, CDR2 FNYEAQ. The CDR3 coding sequence is TGTGCCAGCAGCTTAGCGGTGGCAGATACGCAGTATTTT. Amino acids: CASSLAVADTQYF.

The V and J genes are TRBV20-1 and TRBJ1-5; the D is unclear. V gave up 6 bases and J gave up 4 bases, with 7 bases separating them. This CDR3 has 11 residues. The V gene's germline CDR1 is DFQATT and CDR2 SNEGSKA (reference sequence). The CDR3, as DNA: TGCAGTGCGTTGGGGAATCAGCCCCAGCATTTT. Translation gives CSALGNQPQHF.

The DNA of the CDR3 is TGTGCCAGTAATCAAATCCAGGAGTGGGATGAGCAGTTCTTC. Encoded protein: CASNQIQEWDEQFF. The chain is built from TRBV2 and TRBJ2-1, with D hard to call. This CDR3 region has 14 residues. Germline V lookup: CDR1 SNHLY, CDR2 FYNNEI. Trimming cost V 9 bases and J 8 bases, with 20 bases left between them.

The J gene is TRBJ2-2, the V gene TRBV4-1; TRBD2 agrees at 10 bases. V lost 0 bases to trimming and J lost 5 bases; unmatched junction nucleotides: 6. Per germline, CDR1 MGHRA and CDR2 YSYEKL. This CDR3 is 17 amino acids long. CDR3 sequence: CASSQDRTAGGTGELFF. The CDR3 DNA sequence: TGCGCCAGCAGCCAAGATAGAACAGCGGGAGGGACCGGGGAGCTGTTTTTT.